This T cell receptor (beta chain) was documented in a study of regulatory T cells in long-lasting Graves disease. In the study overall: Antithyroid drug intake by newly diagnosed Graves' patients had lasted under 3 months.

Arm-PCR of CDR3 regions and iRepertoire HTBI primers were the basis on which TCR beta libraries were built. In TCRdb, the multiplex PCR reads were re-called with MiXCR into one record per CDR3 protein. Counted here are 420,000 or so distinct CDR3 sequences, roughly 15% occurring once; the ten biggest clones make up 20% to 25%. Time point reported: newly diagnosed GD, antithyroid drugs for less than 3 months. Generation of the TCR library employed RNA extracted from PBMCs. Deletions cut 0 bases from V and 2 bases from J, with 17 bases between. CDR1 and CDR2 from the germline V gene are SGDLS and YYNGEE. The CDR3 totals 17 residues. This same sample was also taken into another study, of T cells in Graves' hyperthyroidism and ophthalmopathy. That investigation notes: Absent ophthalmopathy progression within 18 months defined stable Graves' hyperthyroidism. Among clonotypes expanded in thyroid above 0.001, most were also found in blood.

The chain is built from TRBV9 and TRBJ1-1; D ambiguous. The sample in question was peripheral blood mononuclear cells (PBMCs), obtained at new diagnosis, from a patient treated with antithyroid drugs. The sequence came from a woman under 30 with Graves disease. The CDR3 DNA follows: TGTGCCAGCAGCGTAGAACCGGTAGTTGGTCCAAACACTGAAGCTTTCTTT. Protein product: CASSVEPVVGPNTEAFF.